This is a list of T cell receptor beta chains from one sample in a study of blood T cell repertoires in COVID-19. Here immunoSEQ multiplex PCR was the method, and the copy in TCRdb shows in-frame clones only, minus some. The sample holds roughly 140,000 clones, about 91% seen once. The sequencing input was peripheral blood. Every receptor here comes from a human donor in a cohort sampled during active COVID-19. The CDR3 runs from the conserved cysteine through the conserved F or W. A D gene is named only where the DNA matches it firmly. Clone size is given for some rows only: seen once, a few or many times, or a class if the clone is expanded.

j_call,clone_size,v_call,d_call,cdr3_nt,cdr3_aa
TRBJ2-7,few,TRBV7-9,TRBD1,TGTGCCAGCAGCCCTAACCGGCGGACAGGCTGGATGGAGCAGTACTTC,CASSPNRRTGWMEQYF
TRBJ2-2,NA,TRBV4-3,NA,TGCGCCAGCAGCCAAGAGGCGGCGGGTGGACCCGGGGAGCTGTTTTTT,CASSQEAAGGPGELFF
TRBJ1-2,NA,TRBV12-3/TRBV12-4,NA,TGTGCCAGCAGCCAGGTGCCGAACTATGGCTACACCTTC,CASSQVPNYGYTF
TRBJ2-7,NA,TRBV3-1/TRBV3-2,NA,TGTGCCAGCAGCCTCCGTGGTGGCCCCAGCTCCTACGAGCAGTACTTC,CASSLRGGPSSYEQYF
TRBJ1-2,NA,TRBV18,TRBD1,TGTGCCAGCTCACCATCCGGGACAGGGATAGGCTACACCTTC,CASSPSGTGIGYTF
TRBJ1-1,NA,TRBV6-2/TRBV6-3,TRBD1,TGTGCCAGCAGTTTGACAGGGACCACTGAAGCTTTCTTT,CASSLTGTTEAFF
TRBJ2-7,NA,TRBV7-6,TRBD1,TGTGCCAGCAGCCGGGGGACAGGGGGTTACTACGAGCAGTACTTC,CASSRGTGGYYEQYF
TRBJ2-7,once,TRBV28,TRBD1,TGTGCCAGCACCTCTATTGGACAGGGCTCCTACGAGCAGTACTTC,CASTSIGQGSYEQYF
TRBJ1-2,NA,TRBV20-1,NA,TGCAGTGTCAAGGAGGGCAGCGTCTACACCTTC,CSVKEGSVYTF
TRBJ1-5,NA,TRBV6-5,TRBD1,TGTGCCAGCAGTTCCACAGGGGACCAGCCCCAGCATTTT,CASSSTGDQPQHF
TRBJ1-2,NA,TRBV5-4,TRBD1,TGTGCCAGCAGGCAGACAGGGGACTATGGCTACACCTTC,CASRQTGDYGYTF
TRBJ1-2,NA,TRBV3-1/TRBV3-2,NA,TGTGCCAGCAGCCAAGCGGAGTATGGCTACACCTTC,CASSQAEYGYTF
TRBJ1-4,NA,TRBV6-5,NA,TGTGCCAGCAGTTATACGGGGGGAGCTAATGAAAAACTGTTTTTT,CASSYTGGANEKLFF
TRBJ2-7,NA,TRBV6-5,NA,TGTGCCAGCAGGATGACTAGTATTGACGAGCAGTACTTC,CASRMTSIDEQYF
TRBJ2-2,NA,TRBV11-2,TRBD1,TGTGCCAGCAGCACGACAGGGGCCGGGGAGCTGTTTTTT,CASSTTGAGELFF
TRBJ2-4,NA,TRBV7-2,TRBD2,TGTGCCAGCAGCACTAGCGGGGGTTGGAACATTCAGTACTTC,CASSTSGGWNIQYF
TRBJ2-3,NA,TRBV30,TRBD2,TGTGCCTGGAGTGGTACCCCTTGGACTAGCGGGGGGGTTATAGATACGCAGTATTTT,CAWSGTPWTSGGVIDTQYF
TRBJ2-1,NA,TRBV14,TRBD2,TGTGCCAGCAGCCCCGGTTGGAGCGGGGGGGCTAATGAGCAGTTCTTC,CASSPGWSGGANEQFF
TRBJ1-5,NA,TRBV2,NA,TGTGCCAGCAGCGGTCAGGGCAAGGTTCAGCCCCAGCATTTT,CASSGQGKVQPQHF
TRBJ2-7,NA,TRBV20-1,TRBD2,TGCAGTGCTAGTGGCCTGGGACTAGCTGTCTACGAGCAGTACTTC,CSASGLGLAVYEQYF
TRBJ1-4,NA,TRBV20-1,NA,TGCAGTGCTAGTCATAGTTTTAGGTCCGGGTTAACTAATGAAAAACTGTTTTTT,CSASHSFRSGLTNEKLFF
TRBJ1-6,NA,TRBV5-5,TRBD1,TGTGCCAGCAGCTTGGGGACAGGGTTTAATTCACCCCTCCACTTT,CASSLGTGFNSPLHF
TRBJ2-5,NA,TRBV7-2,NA,TGTGCCAGCAGCCCCTATCGGTCCCAGTACTTC,CASSPYRSQYF
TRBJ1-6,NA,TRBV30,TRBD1,TGTGCCTGGAGTGTACTCCGGGACAGTTCAAATTCACCCCTCCACTTT,CAWSVLRDSSNSPLHF
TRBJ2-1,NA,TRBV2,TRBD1,TGTGCCAGCCCCGGGACAGGGTTATTGGGCGGTCTAACTGGCTACAATGAGCAGTTCTTC,CASPGTGLLGGLTGYNEQFF
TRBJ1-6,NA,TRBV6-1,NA,TGTGCCAGCAGTGAAGCACCCACAGATGGGTTCCTTTCACCCCTCCACTTT,CASSEAPTDGFLSPLHF
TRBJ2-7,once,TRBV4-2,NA,TGTGCCAGCAGCCAAGATTATATCGGGGGGCTATCCTACGAGCAGTACTTC,CASSQDYIGGLSYEQYF
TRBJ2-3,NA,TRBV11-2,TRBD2,TGTGCCAGCAGCCCAGGACTAGCGGAGATGCAGTATTTT,CASSPGLAEMQYF
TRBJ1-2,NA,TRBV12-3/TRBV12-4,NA,TGTGCCAGCAGTTTGGCGACAGGCTATGGCTACACCTTC,CASSLATGYGYTF
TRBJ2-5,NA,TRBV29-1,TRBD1,TGCAGCGTCTACGACAGGGTTGAACAGACCCAGTACTTC,CSVYDRVEQTQYF
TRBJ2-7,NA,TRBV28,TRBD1,TGTGCCAGCAGTCCTACCGGGACAGGGAGCTACGAGCAGTACTTC,CASSPTGTGSYEQYF
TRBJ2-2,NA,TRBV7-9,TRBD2,TGTGCCAGCAGCCGGACTAGCGGGGGGCAGAACACCGGGGAGCTGTTTTTT,CASSRTSGGQNTGELFF
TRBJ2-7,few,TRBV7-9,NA,TGTGCCAGCAGTCCAATTCGGGGAGAGTACGAGCAGTACTTC,CASSPIRGEYEQYF
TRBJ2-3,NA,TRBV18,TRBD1,TGTGCCAGCTCACGAGGGACAGTGGCAGATACGCAGTATTTT,CASSRGTVADTQYF
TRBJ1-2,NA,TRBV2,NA,TGTGCCAGCAGTGGTCCGGGACAAACCCGCTATGGCTACACCTTC,CASSGPGQTRYGYTF
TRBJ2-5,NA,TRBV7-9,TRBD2,TGTGCCAGCAGCTACGGACTAGCGGGGGGGCCGGAGACCCAGTACTTC,CASSYGLAGGPETQYF
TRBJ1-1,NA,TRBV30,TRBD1,TGTGCCTGGAGCGTCTTTCCGGGACAGCTGAACACTGAAGCTTTCTTT,CAWSVFPGQLNTEAFF
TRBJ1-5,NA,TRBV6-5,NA,TGTGCCACTCGACCGGGTATTTATAGCAATCAGCCCCAGCATTTT,CATRPGIYSNQPQHF
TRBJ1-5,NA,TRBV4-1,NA,TGCGCCAGCAGCCAAGATCTATCCTTCGGGCAGCCCCAGCATTTT,CASSQDLSFGQPQHF
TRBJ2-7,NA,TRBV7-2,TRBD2,TGTGCCAGCAGCTTAGCGTTAACTAGCGGGGGGGGCGAGCAGTACTTC,CASSLALTSGGGEQYF
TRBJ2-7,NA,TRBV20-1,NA,TGCAGTGCTAGTAGAGGGCTAGTCCAAAACGAGCAGTACTTC,CSASRGLVQNEQYF